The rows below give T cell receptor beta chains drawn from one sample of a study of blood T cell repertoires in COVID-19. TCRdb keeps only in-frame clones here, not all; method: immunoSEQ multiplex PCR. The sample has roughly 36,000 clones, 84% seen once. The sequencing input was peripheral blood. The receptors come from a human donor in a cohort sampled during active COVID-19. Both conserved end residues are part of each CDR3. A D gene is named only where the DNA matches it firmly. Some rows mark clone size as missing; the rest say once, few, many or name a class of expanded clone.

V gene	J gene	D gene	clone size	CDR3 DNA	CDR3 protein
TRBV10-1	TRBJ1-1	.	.	TGCGCCAGCAAGGCAGGGGATGGCACTGAAGCTTTCTTT	CASKAGDGTEAFF
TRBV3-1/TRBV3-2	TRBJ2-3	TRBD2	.	TGTGCCAGCAGCCAAGAAAGGGGCGGGGGGCCCCCCACAGATACGCAGTATTTT	CASSQERGGGPPTDTQYF
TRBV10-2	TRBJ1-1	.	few	TGCGCCAGCAGTGATAGGGGATACACTGAAGCTTTCTTT	CASSDRGYTEAFF
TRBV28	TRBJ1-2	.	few	TGTGCCAGCAGTTCCCAGATGCTCTTTGGCTACACCTTC	CASSSQMLFGYTF
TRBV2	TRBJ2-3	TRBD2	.	TGTGCCAGCAGTGCCCTTACCGGCGGGGGATCAGATACGCAGTATTTT	CASSALTGGGSDTQYF
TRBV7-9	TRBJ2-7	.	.	TGTGCCAGCCGGCCCCCGACAGGCGGTCTAGGTGTCTACGAGCAGTACTTC	CASRPPTGGLGVYEQYF
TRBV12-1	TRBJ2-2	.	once	TGTGCCAGCAGCTTTGCCGGGACTAGCGGGGGGGAGAACACCGGGGAGCTGTTTTTT	CASSFAGTSGGENTGELFF
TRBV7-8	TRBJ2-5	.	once	TGTGCCAGCAGCTTAAGAACAGGAAACCAAGAGACCCAGTACTTC	CASSLRTGNQETQYF
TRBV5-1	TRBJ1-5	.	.	TGCGCCAGCAGCTTGGGCAGGGATCAGCCCCAGCATTTT	CASSLGRDQPQHF
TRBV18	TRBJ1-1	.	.	TGTGCCAGCTCAACCTCGGAGGGGAACACTGAAGCTTTCTTT	CASSTSEGNTEAFF
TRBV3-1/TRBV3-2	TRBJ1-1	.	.	TGTGCCAGCAGCCAAGAGTGGCAGAACACTGAAGCTTTCTTT	CASSQEWQNTEAFF
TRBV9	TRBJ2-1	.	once	TGTGCCAGCAGCGTAAGCACAGGGCGCCCCAATGAGCAGTTCTTC	CASSVSTGRPNEQFF
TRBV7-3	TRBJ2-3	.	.	TGTGCCAGCAGCCCGGGGGGCGGAGATACGCAGTATTTT	CASSPGGGDTQYF
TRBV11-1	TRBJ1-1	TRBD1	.	TGTGCCAGCAGCCGAACAGGGGGCACTGAAGCTTTCTTT	CASSRTGGTEAFF
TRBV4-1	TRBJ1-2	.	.	TGCGCCAGCAGCCAACCTGGCAGGGCACGGGAGGGCTACACCTTC	CASSQPGRAREGYTF
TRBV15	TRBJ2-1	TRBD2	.	TGTGCCACCAGCAGAGATCTGCTAGCGGGGGCCAATGAGCAGTTCTTC	CATSRDLLAGANEQFF
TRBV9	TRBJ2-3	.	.	TGTGCCAGCAGCGCCCAGTTCACAGATACGCAGTATTTT	CASSAQFTDTQYF
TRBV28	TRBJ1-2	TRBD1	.	TGTGCCAGCAGTTACTACAGGGGCTATGGCTACACCTTC	CASSYYRGYGYTF